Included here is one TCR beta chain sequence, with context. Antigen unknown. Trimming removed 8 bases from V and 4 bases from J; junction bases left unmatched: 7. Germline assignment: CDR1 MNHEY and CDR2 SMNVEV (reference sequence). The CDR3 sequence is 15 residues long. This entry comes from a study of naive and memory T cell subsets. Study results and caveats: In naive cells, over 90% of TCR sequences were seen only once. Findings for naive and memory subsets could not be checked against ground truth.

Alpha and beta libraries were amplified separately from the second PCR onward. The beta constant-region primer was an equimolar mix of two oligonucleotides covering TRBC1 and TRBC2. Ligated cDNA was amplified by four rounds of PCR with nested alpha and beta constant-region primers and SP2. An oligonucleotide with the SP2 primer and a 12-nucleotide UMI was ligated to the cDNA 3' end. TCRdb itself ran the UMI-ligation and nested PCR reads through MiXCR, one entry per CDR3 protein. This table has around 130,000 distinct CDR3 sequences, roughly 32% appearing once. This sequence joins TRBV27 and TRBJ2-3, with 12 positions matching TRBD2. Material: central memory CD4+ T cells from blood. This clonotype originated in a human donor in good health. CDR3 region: CASCLTSGSADTQYF. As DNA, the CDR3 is TGTGCCAGCTGTCTGACTAGCGGGAGTGCAGATACGCAGTATTTT.